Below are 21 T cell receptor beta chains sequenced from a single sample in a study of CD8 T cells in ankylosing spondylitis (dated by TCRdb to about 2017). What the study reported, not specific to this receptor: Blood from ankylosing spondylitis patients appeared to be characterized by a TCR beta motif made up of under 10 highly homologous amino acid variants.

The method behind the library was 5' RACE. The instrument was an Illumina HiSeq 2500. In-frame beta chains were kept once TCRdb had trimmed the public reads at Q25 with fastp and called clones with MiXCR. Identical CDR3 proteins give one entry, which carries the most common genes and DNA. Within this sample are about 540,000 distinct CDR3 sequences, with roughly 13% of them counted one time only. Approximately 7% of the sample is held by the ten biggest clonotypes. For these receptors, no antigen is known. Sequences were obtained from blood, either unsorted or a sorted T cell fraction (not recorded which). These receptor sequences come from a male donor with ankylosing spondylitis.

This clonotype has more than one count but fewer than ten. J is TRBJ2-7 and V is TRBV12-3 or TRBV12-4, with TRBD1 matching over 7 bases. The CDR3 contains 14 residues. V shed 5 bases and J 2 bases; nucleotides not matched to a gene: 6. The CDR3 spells CASSRGTAAYEQYV. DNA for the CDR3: TGTGCCAGCAGTCGTGGGACAGCAGCCTACGAGCAGTACGTC.

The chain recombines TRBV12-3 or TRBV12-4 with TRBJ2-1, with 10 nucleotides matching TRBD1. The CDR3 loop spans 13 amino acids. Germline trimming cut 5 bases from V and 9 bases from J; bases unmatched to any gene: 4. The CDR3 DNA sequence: TGTGCCAGCAGTAGGGACAGGGGTGGTGAGCAGTTCTTC. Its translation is CASSRDRGGEQFF.

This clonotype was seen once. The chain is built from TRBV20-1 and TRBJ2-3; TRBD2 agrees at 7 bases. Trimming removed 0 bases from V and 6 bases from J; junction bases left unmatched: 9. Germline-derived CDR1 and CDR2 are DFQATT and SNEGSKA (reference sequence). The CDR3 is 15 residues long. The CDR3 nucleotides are TGCAGTGCTAGAGATCGCCAACTAGCGAGCGATACGCAGTATTTT. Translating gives CSARDRQLASDTQYF.

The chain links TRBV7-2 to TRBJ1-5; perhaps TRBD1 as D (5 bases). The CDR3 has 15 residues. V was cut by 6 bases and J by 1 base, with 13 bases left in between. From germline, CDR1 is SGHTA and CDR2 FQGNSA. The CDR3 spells CASRPAQGSNQPQHF. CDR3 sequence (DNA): TGTGCCAGCAGGCCAGCCCAGGGCAGCAATCAGCCCCAGCATTTT.

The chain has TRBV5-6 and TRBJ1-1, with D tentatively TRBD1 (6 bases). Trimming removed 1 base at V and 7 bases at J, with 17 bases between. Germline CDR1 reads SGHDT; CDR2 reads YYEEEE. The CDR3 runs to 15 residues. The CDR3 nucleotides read TGTGCCAGCAGCTTGCCCGGGACATCGCAGAGTGAAGCTTTCTTT. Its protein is CASSLPGTSQSEAFF. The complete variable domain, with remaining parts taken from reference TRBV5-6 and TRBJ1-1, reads DAGVTQSPTHLIKTRGQQVTLRCSPKSGHDTVSWYQQALGQGPQFIFQYYEEEERQRGNFPDRFSGHQFPNYSSELNVNALLLGDSALYLCASSLPGTSQSEAFFGQGTRLTVV.

The CDR3 DNA is TGTGCCAGCAGCCCCGGGACTCGCCTCGGTGAGCAGTTCTTC. Translated, it gives CASSPGTRLGEQFF. The V gene is TRBV4-2, the J gene TRBJ2-1; TRBD2 might be the D (6 bases). The CDR3 totals 14 residues. The germline V gene encodes CDR1 LGHNA and CDR2 YNFKEQ. V dropped 4 bases and J dropped 9 bases, with 16 bases sitting between them.

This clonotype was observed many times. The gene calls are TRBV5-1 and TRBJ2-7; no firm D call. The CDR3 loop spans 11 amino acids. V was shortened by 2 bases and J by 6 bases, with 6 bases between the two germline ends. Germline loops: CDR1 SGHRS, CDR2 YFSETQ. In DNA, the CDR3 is TGCGCCAGCAGCTTAGCATCCGAGCAGTACTTC. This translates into CASSLASEQYF.

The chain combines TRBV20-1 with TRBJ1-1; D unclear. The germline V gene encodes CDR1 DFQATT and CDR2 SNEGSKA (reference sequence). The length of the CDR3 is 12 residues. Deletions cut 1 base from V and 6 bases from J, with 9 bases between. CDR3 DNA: TGCAGTGCTAGAGGACGTAAGGCTGAAGCTTTCTTT. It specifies CSARGRKAEAFF.

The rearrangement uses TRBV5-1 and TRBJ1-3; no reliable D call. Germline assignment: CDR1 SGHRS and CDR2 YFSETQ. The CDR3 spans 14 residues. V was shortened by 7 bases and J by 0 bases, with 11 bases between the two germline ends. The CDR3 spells CASGRDSSGNTIYF. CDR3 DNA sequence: TGCGCCAGCGGAAGGGATTCCTCTGGAAACACCATATATTTT.

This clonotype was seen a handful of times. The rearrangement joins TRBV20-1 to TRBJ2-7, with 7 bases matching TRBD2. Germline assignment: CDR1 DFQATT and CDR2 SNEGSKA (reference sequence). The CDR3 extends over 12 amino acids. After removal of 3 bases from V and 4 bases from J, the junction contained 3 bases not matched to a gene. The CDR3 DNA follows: TGCAGTGCTAGCCCAGCGGGATACGAGCAGTACTTC. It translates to CSASPAGYEQYF.

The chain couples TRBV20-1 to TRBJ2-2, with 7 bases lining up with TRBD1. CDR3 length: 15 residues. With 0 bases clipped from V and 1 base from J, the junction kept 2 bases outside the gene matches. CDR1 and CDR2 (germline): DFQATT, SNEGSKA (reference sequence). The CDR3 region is CSARDWDRNTGELFF. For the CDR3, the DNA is TGCAGTGCTAGAGATTGGGACAGGAACACCGGGGAGCTGTTTTTT.

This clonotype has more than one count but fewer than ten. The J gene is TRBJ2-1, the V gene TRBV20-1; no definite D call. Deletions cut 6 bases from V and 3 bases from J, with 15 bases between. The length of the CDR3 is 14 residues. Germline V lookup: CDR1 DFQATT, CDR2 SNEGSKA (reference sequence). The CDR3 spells CSAARPSYYNEQFF. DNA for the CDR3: TGCAGTGCCGCGAGGCCCAGTTACTACAATGAGCAGTTCTTC.

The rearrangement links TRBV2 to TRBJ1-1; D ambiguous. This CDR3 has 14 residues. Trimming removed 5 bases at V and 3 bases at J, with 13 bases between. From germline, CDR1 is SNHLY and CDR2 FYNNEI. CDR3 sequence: CASSSLISDTEAFF. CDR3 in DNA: TGTGCCAGCAGTTCCTTGATTAGTGACACTGAAGCTTTCTTT.

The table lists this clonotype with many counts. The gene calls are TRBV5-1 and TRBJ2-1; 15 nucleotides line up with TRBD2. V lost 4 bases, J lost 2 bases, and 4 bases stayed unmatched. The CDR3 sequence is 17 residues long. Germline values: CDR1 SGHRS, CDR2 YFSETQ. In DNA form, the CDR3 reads TGCGCCAGCAGCGGGACTAGCGGGAGGCTCCCCTACAATGAGCAGTTCTTC. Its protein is CASSGTSGRLPYNEQFF.

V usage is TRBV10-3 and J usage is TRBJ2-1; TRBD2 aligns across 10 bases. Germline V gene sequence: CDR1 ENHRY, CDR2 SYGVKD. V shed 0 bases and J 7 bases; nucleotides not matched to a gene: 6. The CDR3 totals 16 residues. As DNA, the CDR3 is TGTGCCATCAGTGAGTCGAATCTAGCGGGAGCTAATGAGCAGTTCTTC. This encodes CAISESNLAGANEQFF.

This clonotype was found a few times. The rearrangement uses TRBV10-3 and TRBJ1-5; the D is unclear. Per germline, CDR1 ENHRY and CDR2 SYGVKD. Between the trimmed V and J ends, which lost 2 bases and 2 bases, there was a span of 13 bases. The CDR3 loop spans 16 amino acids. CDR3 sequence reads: CAISELGPGGNQPQHF. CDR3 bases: TGTGCCATCAGTGAGCTTGGGCCGGGAGGCAATCAGCCCCAGCATTTT.

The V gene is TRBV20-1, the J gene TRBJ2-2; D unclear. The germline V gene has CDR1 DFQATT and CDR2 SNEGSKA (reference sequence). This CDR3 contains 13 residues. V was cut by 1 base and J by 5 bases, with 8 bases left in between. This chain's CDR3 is CSARGGVTGELFF. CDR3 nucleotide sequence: TGCAGTGCTAGAGGTGGCGTTACCGGGGAGCTGTTTTTT.

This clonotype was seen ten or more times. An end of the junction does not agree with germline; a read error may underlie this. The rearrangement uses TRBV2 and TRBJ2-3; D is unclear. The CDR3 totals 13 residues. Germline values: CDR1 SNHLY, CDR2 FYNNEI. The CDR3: CASTESLLDTQYF. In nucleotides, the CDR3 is TGTGCCAGCACTGAAAGTCTCCTGGATACGCAGTATTTT.

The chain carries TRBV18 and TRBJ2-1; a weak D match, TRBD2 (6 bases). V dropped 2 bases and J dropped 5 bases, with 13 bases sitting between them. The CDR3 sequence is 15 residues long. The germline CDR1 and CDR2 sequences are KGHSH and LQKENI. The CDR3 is CASSPGQGGNNEQFF. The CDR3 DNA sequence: TGTGCCAGCTCACCAGGCCAGGGAGGAAACAATGAGCAGTTCTTC.

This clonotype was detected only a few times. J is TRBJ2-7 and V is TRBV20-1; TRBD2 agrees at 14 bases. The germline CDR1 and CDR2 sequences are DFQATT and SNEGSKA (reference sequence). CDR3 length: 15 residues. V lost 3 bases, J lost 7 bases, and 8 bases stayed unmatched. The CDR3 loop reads CSARGTSGSSGEQYF. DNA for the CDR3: TGCAGTGCTAGGGGGACTAGCGGGAGCTCGGGGGAGCAGTACTTC.

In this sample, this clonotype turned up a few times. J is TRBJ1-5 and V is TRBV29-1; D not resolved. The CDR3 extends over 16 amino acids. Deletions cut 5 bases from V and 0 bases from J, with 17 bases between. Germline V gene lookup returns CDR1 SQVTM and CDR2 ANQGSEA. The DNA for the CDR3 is TGCAGCGTTAGGGAGTCTGTTTGGGATAGCAATCAGCCCCAGCATTTT. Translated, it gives CSVRESVWDSNQPQHF.